This TCR beta chain emerged from a study of identifying expanded T cells in peripheral blood (dated by TCRdb to about 2019). About the investigation overall: Separate aliquots of the same genomic DNA pool were sequenced to produce technical replicates, and four replicates were compared in pairs.

What the study reported, not specific to this receptor: Between technical replicates the binomial model flagged approximately 1.3 differentially abundant clones, whereas over two weeks the binomial model flagged about 15 and over four weeks around 20. The authors expected biological variance in healthy repertoires might increase further over much longer intervals such as months to years. Across all healthy-donor time intervals, the beta-binomial model significantly lowered both the number of clones called differentially abundant and the false-positive rate. Variance in clone template counts between roughly two-week samples significantly increased with total template count across all healthy donors.

Turning to this clone: Its binding antigen is unknown. There are no base qualities to consult, and no much larger clone falls within one base.

The CDR3 measures 13 amino acids from cysteine to phenylalanine. This entry keeps only the CDR3 DNA: 39 bases, framed from base 1. V and J lose 6 bases and 4 bases, and a span of 9 bases separates them. Reading the germline V gene gives CDR1 MGHDK and CDR2 SYGVNS. TCRbeta CDR3 regions were profiled with the immunoSEQ Assay using bias-controlled multiplex PCR amplification of genomic DNA. The published analysis was carried out like this. To quantify the absolute abundance of each unique TCRbeta CDR3 region, the sequences were collapsed and filtered. Differential abundance was tested with a binomial (Fisher-equivalent) model and with a beta-binomial model adding time-dependent variance fitted from healthy donors. Any clone with fewer than 5 combined templates was excluded, and a clone was called differentially abundant if its Benjamini-Hochberg FDR was below 0.01. Beta-binomial variance was modeled as a function of total template count across the two samples using the form v = (b*log(k)+a)^2. TCRdb retrieved this table from immuneACCESS and kept in-frame rearrangements only. Not all clones are present; in checked studies, unresolved V genes account for under half, and no reason is known for the remainder. V and J calls and clone size follow that table, whereas D and trimming were derived from the DNA. For this sample the table gives about 94,000 clones, of which approximately 85% were detected only once. The leading ten clones occupy around 6% of the sample.

During the collection period, no immune events, such as infections, were documented for the healthy donors. Time-dependent variance in a beta-binomial model of T-cell clone differential abundance was calibrated using healthy-donor blood repertoires as a training cohort. There were roughly ten healthy donors in the training cohort, of whom 3 were female and 7 were male. The donors were between roughly 29 and 65 years old, with an average age of approximately 46 years. Whole blood was collected from each healthy donor at three time points spaced approximately 2 weeks apart and obtained from a commercial supplier. Genomic DNA was extracted from unsorted whole blood for immunosequencing.

This chain joins TRBV25-1 to TRBJ1-4, with an unclear D gene assignment. Sequenced sample: blood. The TCR originated in a person aged 18 to 75 in good health. The CDR3 loop reads CASSGPVNEKLFF. The sequenced DNA is TGTGCCAGCAGCGGACCGGTTAATGAAAAACTGTTTTTT.